Following are 18 T cell receptor beta chains from one sample sequenced in a study of cytomegalovirus exposure and HLA in healthy donors. PCR involved 60 Vbeta and 13 Jbeta primers. Using immunoSEQ multiplex PCR, the repertoire was profiled, and TCRdb retains in-frame clones only, with some absent. The table includes 170,000 or so clones, roughly four fifths detected once. The material sequenced was PBMCs. All receptors derive from a woman aged 45-60 years in good health and CMV-seronegative.

This chain links TRBV18 with TRBJ1-3, with unresolved D. V dropped 0 bases and J dropped 1 base, with 19 bases sitting between them. This CDR3 has 19 residues. The germline V gene encodes CDR1 KGHSH and CDR2 LQKENI. CDR3 loop: CASSPPINSDGESGNTIYF. The CDR3 bases are TGTGCCAGCTCACCACCGATCAACTCCGACGGAGAATCTGGAAACACCATATATTTT.

This chain uses TRBV7-8 with TRBJ1-2; no clear D. CDR1 and CDR2 (germline): SGHVS, FQNEAQ. Trimming shortened V by 1 base and J by 5 bases, and 11 bases separated the two germline ends. This CDR3 has 14 amino acids. Here the CDR3 reads CASSLGEAAYGYTF. DNA for the CDR3: TGTGCCAGCAGCTTAGGAGAGGCGGCTTATGGCTACACCTTC.

This chain joins TRBV11-2 and TRBJ1-5; D ambiguous. From germline, CDR1 is SGHAT and CDR2 FQNNGV. The CDR3 extends over 16 amino acids. Trimming removed 3 bases at V and 0 bases at J, with 12 bases between. The CDR3 is CASSFTAGYSNQPQHF. The CDR3 coding sequence is TGTGCCAGCAGCTTCACGGCAGGCTATAGCAATCAGCCCCAGCATTTT.

The chain carries TRBV5-4 and TRBJ2-7; no firm D call. Germline CDR1 reads SGHNT; CDR2 reads YYREEE (reference sequence). Trimming left V 1 base short and J 0 bases short, with 8 bases between. The CDR3 has 14 residues. In DNA form, the CDR3 reads TGTGCCAGCAGCTTGCCTCCCCCCTCCTACGAGCAGTACTTC. Translating gives CASSLPPPSYEQYF.

The CDR3 DNA is TGCACCAGCTTTATGGGGGGGCGCGACACTGAAGCTTTCTTT. Protein: CTSFMGGRDTEAFF. V gene TRBV1 combines with J gene TRBJ1-1. TRBV1 corresponds to a pseudogene. There are 14 residues in the CDR3.

The chain links TRBV5-6 to TRBJ2-7; tentative D call: TRBD1 (5 bases). The CDR3 is 13 residues long. Trimming shortened V by 0 bases and J by 1 base, and 5 bases separated the two germline ends. In germline, CDR1 is SGHDT, CDR2 YYEEEE. The CDR3 region is CASSLAGSYEQYF. DNA of the CDR3: TGTGCCAGCAGCTTGGCAGGGTCCTACGAGCAGTACTTC.

A word on this clone: The same CDR3 arises from other DNA sequences in this sample as well. The genes are TRBV28 and TRBJ2-3, with 11 bases that match TRBD2. The CDR3 sequence is 16 residues long. V was clipped by 5 bases and J by 0 bases; unmatched bases: 4. Germline V gene data show CDR1 as MDHEN and CDR2 as SYDVKM. The CDR3 region is CASSLGTSGSTDTQYF. The CDR3 DNA follows: TGTGCCAGCAGTCTCGGGACTAGCGGTAGCACAGATACGCAGTATTTT.

The CDR3, as DNA: TGCAGCGTTTTCCGGGGGGATGAGCAGTTCTTC. This encodes CSVFRGDEQFF. V usage is TRBV29-1 and J usage is TRBJ2-1; 7 nucleotides agree with TRBD2. The CDR3 runs to 11 residues. CDR1 is SQVTM and CDR2 is ANQGSEA in the germline V gene. V trimming: 5 bases; J trimming: 8 bases; junction bases outside the gene matches: 3.

This clone was found a few times. The J gene is TRBJ2-7, the V gene TRBV5-1; perhaps TRBD2 as D (6 bases). Germline V gene lookup returns CDR1 SGHRS and CDR2 YFSETQ. Trimming cost V 3 bases and J 0 bases, with 10 bases left between them. The CDR3 spans 14 residues. CDR3 coding DNA: TGCGCCAGCAGCTCCGGGGGAAACTCCTACGAGCAGTACTTC. Protein product: CASSSGGNSYEQYF. Drawing the rest from reference TRBV5-1 and TRBJ2-7, the complete variable domain is KAGVTQTPRYLIKTRGQQVTLSCSPISGHRSVSWYQQTPGQGLQFLFEYFSETQRNKGNFPGRFSGRQFSNSRSEMNVSTLELGDSALYLCASSSGGNSYEQYFGPGTRLTVT.

This clone was found a few times. This chain joins TRBV5-4 and TRBJ2-5, with TRBD2 identical over 10 bases. This CDR3 has 15 residues. The V gene end was trimmed by 4 bases and the J gene end by 2 bases; junction bases not matched to a gene: 5. Germline CDR1 is SGHNT and CDR2 is YYREEE (reference sequence). The CDR3 region is CASSTATSGQETQYF. DNA for the CDR3: TGTGCCAGCAGCACCGCGACTAGCGGGCAAGAGACCCAGTACTTC.

The chain has TRBV6-6 and TRBJ1-4; no clear D. Trimming pared 1 base from V and 0 bases from J, leaving 6 bases between. The CDR3 loop spans 15 amino acids. Germline loops: CDR1 MNHNY, CDR2 SVGAGI (reference sequence). CDR3 sequence reads: CASSYLGTTNEKLFF. In DNA, the CDR3 is TGTGCCAGCAGTTACTTGGGCACAACTAATGAAAAACTGTTTTTT.

The chain joins TRBV11-2 to TRBJ2-2, with 7 nucleotides matching TRBD2. V lost 3 bases and J lost 8; bases outside the gene matches: 12. The CDR3 length is 16 residues. CDR1 is SGHAT, CDR2 FQNNGV, per germline. CDR3 coding DNA: TGTGCCAGCAGCTTTAGCAGCGGGATGTTATCGGGGGAGCTGTTTTTT. Encoded protein: CASSFSSGMLSGELFF. Looking up the rest from reference TRBV11-2 and TRBJ2-2 gives the full variable domain: EAGVAQSPRYKIIEKRQSVAFWCNPISGHATLYWYQQILGQGPKLLIQFQNNGVVDDSQLPKDRFSAERLKGVDSTLKIQPAKLEDSAVYLCASSFSSGMLSGELFFGEGSRLTVL.

The genes are TRBV7-6 and TRBJ2-5; D is unresolved. The V end was cut by 5 bases, the J end by 2 bases, with 9 bases between. This CDR3 contains 13 residues. Germline V lookup: CDR1 SGHVS, CDR2 FNYEAQ. The CDR3 spells CASSLDKQETQYF. The CDR3 bases are TGTGCCAGCAGCCTCGACAAACAAGAGACCCAGTACTTC.

This clone was seen only once. The chain joins TRBV28 to TRBJ2-1; 7 bases match TRBD1. The CDR3 has 16 residues. With V trimmed by 5 bases and J by 5 bases, 12 bases remained unmatched. Germline CDR1 reads MDHEN; CDR2 reads SYDVKM. CDR3 region: CASSRPPGQRNNEQFF. CDR3 nucleotides: TGTGCCAGCAGTCGACCTCCGGGACAGCGAAACAATGAGCAGTTCTTC.

The chain carries TRBV6-5 and TRBJ2-7; perhaps TRBD1 as D (6 bases). The germline V gene encodes CDR1 MNHEY and CDR2 SVGAGI. V lost 7 bases to trimming and J lost 6 bases, with 13 bases between them. This CDR3 region has 12 residues. In nucleotides, the CDR3 is TGTGCCAGCACAGGGACATACCGCGAGCAGTACTTC. Encoded protein: CASTGTYREQYF.

The V and J genes are TRBV28 and TRBJ2-7; D not resolved. Germline V gives CDR1 MDHEN, CDR2 SYDVKM. This CDR3 comprises 12 residues. V was trimmed by 4 bases and J by 1 base, leaving 5 bases between them. As DNA, the CDR3 is TGTGCCAGCAGTTCCGGGTCCTACGAGCAGTACTTC. This codes for CASSSGSYEQYF.

The chain is built from TRBV11-2 and TRBJ2-7; D call uncertain. Trimming left V 1 base short and J 4 bases short, with 8 bases between. Looked up from germline, CDR1 is SGHAT and CDR2 is FQNNGV. CDR3 length: 13 amino acids. The CDR3: CASSLALLYEQYF. The CDR3 DNA is TGTGCCAGCAGCTTAGCCCTCTTATACGAGCAGTACTTC.

The rearrangement joins TRBV9 to TRBJ1-2; 7 bases are shared with TRBD1. Trimming removed 0 bases from V and 8 bases from J; junction bases left unmatched: 4. Germline-derived CDR1 and CDR2 are SGDLS and YYNGEE. The length of the CDR3 is 13 residues. For the CDR3, the DNA is TGTGCCAGCAGCGTAGAGGGGGCGAAAGGCTACACCTTC. It translates to CASSVEGAKGYTF.